Following are 2 T cell receptor beta chains from one sample sequenced in a study of T cell repertoires in cytomegalovirus infection. No antigen has been assigned to these receptors. TCRdb used MiXCR to reprocess the reads, holding one entry per CDR3 protein. This repertoire shows 570,000 or so distinct CDR3 sequences, 40% found once; its top ten account for around 46%. The material was cultured PBMCs, obtained from culture after CMV antigen stimulation. These receptors were taken from a human donor in good health (CMV status not recorded). Some clones in this sample may be carry-over from other donors' samples.

This clonotype was picked up a small number of times. This chain joins TRBV9 and TRBJ2-1; D is perhaps TRBD2 (6 bases). CDR1 and CDR2 (germline): SGDLS, YYNGEE. This CDR3 comprises 15 residues. Trimming removed 5 bases at V and 0 bases at J, with 12 bases between. CDR3 region: CASRGRDLSYNEQFF. The DNA for the CDR3 is TGTGCCAGCAGAGGGCGGGACCTCTCCTACAATGAGCAGTTCTTC.

This clonotype has a count of ten or more. The junction shows a germline mismatch at one end, possibly a read error. V is TRBV12-3 or TRBV12-4 and J is TRBJ2-4; 7 nucleotides match TRBD1. CDR3 length: 12 residues. The chain's CDR3 is CASSPYRGPSHF. In nucleotides, the CDR3 is TGTGCCAGCAGTCCGTACAGGGGTCCCAGCCACTTC.